Following are 20 T cell receptor beta chains from one sample sequenced in a study of T-cell memory formation after mild COVID-19. In TCRdb, the 5' RACE reads were re-called with MiXCR into one record per CDR3 protein. Here the sample spans 150,000 or so distinct CDR3 sequences, about 14% being singletons. Sequenced: PBMCs or a T cell subset sorted from them (not recorded which). The source is an adult woman who had mild COVID-19 (a few samples of this study predate the infection). Cell type and time point are not known.

The V call is TRBV5-1, the J call TRBJ2-4, with D perhaps TRBD1 (6 bases). Germline lookup yields CDR1 SGHRS and CDR2 YFSETQ. This CDR3 region has 18 residues. Trimming took 0 bases from V and 0 from J, leaving 16 bases between them. The DNA for the CDR3 is TGCGCCAGCAGCTTGGGTAGGGGCCAAGGGGGAGCCAAAAACATTCAGTACTTC. Translating gives CASSLGRGQGGAKNIQYF.

The J gene is TRBJ1-5, the V gene TRBV11-2; D gene unclear. Trimming left V 0 bases short and J 2 bases short, with 8 bases between. The germline V gene encodes CDR1 SGHAT and CDR2 FQNNGV. The CDR3 covers 15 residues. The CDR3 reads CASSLDPTGNQPQHF. CDR3 DNA: TGTGCCAGCAGCTTAGATCCCACAGGCAATCAGCCCCAGCATTTT.

V usage is TRBV27 and J usage is TRBJ1-1; the D gene is possibly TRBD1 (6 bases). CDR1 and CDR2 from the germline V gene are MNHEY and SMNVEV (reference sequence). Trimming took 5 bases from V and 6 from J, leaving 16 bases between them. The CDR3 has 14 amino acids. CDR3 sequence: CASSLTTGRAEAFF. CDR3 DNA sequence: TGTGCCAGCAGTCTCACCACAGGGAGGGCTGAAGCTTTCTTT.

This chain joins TRBV5-6 and TRBJ2-5, with 9 bases aligning to TRBD1. Germline trimming cut 5 bases from V and 4 bases from J; bases unmatched to any gene: 6. The germline V gene has CDR1 SGHDT and CDR2 YYEEEE. The CDR3 is 14 amino acids. CDR3 in amino acids: CASRMTGGRETQYF. The CDR3 DNA is TGTGCCAGCAGGATGACAGGGGGAAGAGAGACCCAGTACTTC.

This sequence joins TRBV6-5 and TRBJ1-1, with 7 bases matching TRBD1. The CDR3 extends over 16 amino acids. From germline, CDR1 is MNHEY and CDR2 SVGAGI. The ends lost 5 bases at V and 3 bases at J; junction bases unmatched: 12. Here the CDR3 reads CASSPPPGQAHTEAFF. The CDR3 nucleotides read TGTGCCAGCAGTCCCCCTCCTGGACAGGCTCACACTGAAGCTTTCTTT.

The V and J genes are TRBV12-3 or TRBV12-4 and TRBJ1-2; TRBD1 aligns across 7 bases. Trimming at V came to 6 bases and at J to 8 bases, leaving 12 bases not matched to a gene. There are 14 residues in the CDR3. The CDR3 bases are TGTGCCAGCAGCCCCCAGCAGGGGGTGGGGGGCTACACCTTC. Translated: CASSPQQGVGGYTF.

In this sample, this clonotype turned up a few times. The chain has TRBV7-8 and TRBJ1-2; TRBD1 matches 8 bases. V dropped 5 bases and J dropped 7; count of bases not matched to a gene: 18. The CDR3 is 17 residues long. The germline CDR1 and CDR2 sequences are SGHVS and FQNEAQ. CDR3 bases: TGTGCCAGCAGCCCGGTCCCGGGACAGGAGCGCAGCGGTGGCTACACCTTC. Its protein product is CASSPVPGQERSGGYTF.

The V and J genes are TRBV24-1 and TRBJ2-1; D ambiguous. The V gene's germline CDR1 is KGHDR and CDR2 SFDVKD. The CDR3 has 13 amino acids. Trimming stripped 10 bases from V and 8 bases from J, with 17 bases between. CDR3 region: CATATGNADEQFF. The CDR3 coding sequence is TGTGCCACGGCTACGGGCAATGCGGATGAGCAGTTCTTC.

The J gene is TRBJ2-2, the V gene TRBV24-1; 7 bases are a match to TRBD2. The V segment lost 3 bases and the J segment 7 bases; nucleotides outside the gene matches: 16. CDR1 is KGHDR, CDR2 SFDVKD, per germline. CDR3 size: 18 residues. CDR3 sequence: CATSDPTGAGVRSGELFF. DNA of the CDR3: TGTGCCACCAGTGATCCCACCGGGGCGGGGGTACGCAGCGGGGAGCTGTTTTTT.

The rearrangement uses TRBV18 and TRBJ1-5; D ambiguous. V gave up 3 bases and J gave up 2 bases, with 11 bases separating them. The germline gives CDR1 KGHSH, CDR2 LQKENI. The CDR3 is made up of 15 amino acids. The CDR3 DNA is TGTGCCAGCTCACCCGCCGGGCGGGGCAATCAGCCCCAGCATTTT. It yields the protein CASSPAGRGNQPQHF.

The sample holds a few counts of this clonotype. V usage is TRBV6-5 and J usage is TRBJ2-7; D unclear. Germline CDR1 reads MNHEY; CDR2 reads SVGAGI. There are 13 residues in the CDR3. V gave up 10 bases and J gave up 0 bases, with 13 bases separating them. CDR3 in amino acids: CATRPPGSYEQYF. CDR3 nucleotides: TGTGCCACCAGACCCCCGGGCTCCTACGAGCAGTACTTC.

The rearrangement joins TRBV10-3 to TRBJ1-4; TRBD1 aligns across 10 bases. This CDR3 region has 14 residues. Germline CDR1 ENHRY, CDR2 SYGVKD. V trimming: 6 bases; J trimming: 6 bases; junction bases outside the gene matches: 4. In DNA form, the CDR3 reads TGTGCCATCAGCCCCGGGACAGGGGATGAAAAACTGTTTTTT. Protein sequence: CAISPGTGDEKLFF.

The V gene is TRBV20-1, the J gene TRBJ2-2; D unresolved. Germline loops: CDR1 DFQATT, CDR2 SNEGSKA (reference sequence). The CDR3 is made up of 13 amino acids. Trimming shortened V by 8 bases and J by 1 base, and 11 bases separated the two germline ends. The CDR3 sequence is CSSSEENTGELFF. CDR3 nucleotides: TGCAGTTCCTCCGAGGAGAACACCGGGGAGCTGTTTTTT.

This clonotype was picked up many times. This chain joins TRBV12-3 or TRBV12-4 and TRBJ2-3; TRBD2 is a possible D gene (5 bases). V lost 3 bases and J lost 0, with 7 bases in between. The CDR3 runs to 14 residues. CDR3 in amino acids: CASSFGGSTDTQYF. The CDR3 region has the DNA TGTGCCAGCAGTTTCGGAGGCAGCACAGATACGCAGTATTTT.

The chain combines TRBV7-2 with TRBJ2-5; either TRBD1 or TRBD2 may supply D (5 bases each). CDR3 length: 14 amino acids. Germline-derived CDR1 and CDR2 are SGHTA and FQGNSA. Trimming pared 0 bases from V and 2 bases from J, leaving 7 bases between. The CDR3 loop is CASSLAGRQETQYF. DNA for the CDR3: TGTGCCAGCAGCTTAGCGGGACGACAAGAGACCCAGTACTTC.

The V gene is TRBV12-3 or TRBV12-4, the J gene TRBJ2-1, with D possibly matching TRBD1 (5 bases). Trimming cost V 5 bases and J 7 bases, with 12 bases left between them. The CDR3 extends over 13 amino acids. CDR3 loop: CASSIRQLNEQFF. Here the CDR3 DNA reads TGTGCCAGCAGTATCCGACAGTTAAATGAGCAGTTCTTC.

The V call is TRBV7-6, the J call TRBJ1-1; tentatively, D is TRBD1 (5 bases). Germline V gives CDR1 SGHVS, CDR2 FNYEAQ. The CDR3 consists of 14 residues. With 4 bases removed from V and 8 bases from J, the gap between germline ends came to 17 bases. The CDR3 loop reads CASSSTVTGTEAFF. The CDR3 nucleotides are TGTGCCAGCAGCTCTACCGTTACAGGTACCGAAGCTTTCTTT. Using reference TRBV7-6 and TRBJ1-1 for the parts outside the CDR3, the full variable domain is GAGVSQSPRYKVTKRGQDVALRCDPISGHVSLYWYRQALGQGPEFLTYFNYEAQQDKSGLPNDRFSAERPEGSISTLTIQRTEQRDSAMYRCASSSTVTGTEAFFGQGTRLTVV.

This clonotype has more than one count but fewer than ten. J is TRBJ2-7 and V is TRBV6-5; 7 nucleotides match TRBD1. Per germline, CDR1 MNHEY and CDR2 SVGAGI. With V trimmed by 0 bases and J by 3 bases, 5 bases remained unmatched. The CDR3 is 15 residues long. In DNA, the CDR3 is TGTGCCAGCAGTTACTCGTACAGGGGAGACTACGAGCAGTACTTC. Its protein is CASSYSYRGDYEQYF.

The rearrangement joins TRBV6-5 to TRBJ2-3, with a possible D match to TRBD2 (6 bases). The CDR3 runs 13 residues. CDR1 and CDR2 from the germline V gene are MNHEY and SVGAGI. The V end was cut by 8 bases, the J end by 8 bases, with 17 bases between. CDR3 nucleotide sequence: TGTGCCAGCCCCGGCGGGGTTAATGGTACGCAGTATTTT. This codes for CASPGGVNGTQYF.

The CDR3: CASSPAESQETQYF. In nucleotides, the CDR3 is TGTGCCAGCAGTCCCGCCGAGTCCCAAGAGACCCAGTACTTC. V usage is TRBV27 and J usage is TRBJ2-5; no reliable D call. This CDR3 spans 14 amino acids. In germline, CDR1 is MNHEY, CDR2 SMNVEV (reference sequence). Trimming removed 5 bases from V and 1 base from J, with 11 bases in between.